A selection of T cell receptor beta chains follows, all from one sample in a study of Ad26.COV2.S vaccination and SARS-CoV-2 variants. Only in-frame clones appear in the TCRdb table, and some are missing; sequencing was by immunoSEQ multiplex PCR. The data show about 390,000 clones, more than 85% seen once. This specimen was peripheral blood, taken in a trial of Ad26.COV2.S vaccine versus placebo. The source of these receptors is a person between 18 and 65 years old who received the Ad26.COV2.S COVID-19 vaccine or a placebo. The CDR3 runs from the conserved cysteine through the conserved F or W. A D gene is named only where the DNA matches it firmly. Only part of the rows carry a size: once, few, many, or a class if the clone is expanded.

J gene: TRBJ2-1
V gene: TRBV5-1
clone size: .
D gene: TRBD2
CDR3 DNA: TGCGCCAGCAGCTTGCGGGCCAGACTAGCGGGGGGGCCGTATGAGCAGTTCTTC
CDR3 protein: CASSLRARLAGGPYEQFF

J gene: TRBJ2-3
V gene: TRBV3-1/TRBV3-2
clone size: .
D gene: .
CDR3 DNA: TGTGCCAGCAGCCAAGGAGGACTCACAGATACGCAGTATTTT
CDR3 protein: CASSQGGLTDTQYF

J gene: TRBJ1-3
V gene: TRBV28
clone size: .
D gene: TRBD1
CDR3 DNA: TGTGCCAGCAGTCTAATACCCCGGACAGGGGGAGGAAACACCATATATTTT
CDR3 protein: CASSLIPRTGGGNTIYF

J gene: TRBJ1-1
V gene: TRBV7-8
clone size: .
D gene: .
CDR3 DNA: TGTGCCAGCAGCTTAGCGCCAGAGGTGGTGACTGAAGCTTTCTTT
CDR3 protein: CASSLAPEVVTEAFF

J gene: TRBJ1-4
V gene: TRBV18
clone size: .
D gene: .
CDR3 DNA: TGTGCCAGCTCCCCGGGAGATGCGGAAAAACTGTTTTTT
CDR3 protein: CASSPGDAEKLFF

J gene: TRBJ1-2
V gene: TRBV5-8
clone size: .
D gene: .
CDR3 DNA: TGTGCCAGCAGCTTGGCCTTGTCGAGCGCTAACTATGGCTACACCTTC
CDR3 protein: CASSLALSSANYGYTF

J gene: TRBJ1-1
V gene: TRBV18
clone size: .
D gene: .
CDR3 DNA: TGTGCCAGCTCACCATCTAGGGACACTGAAGCTTTCTTT
CDR3 protein: CASSPSRDTEAFF

J gene: TRBJ2-1
V gene: TRBV10-3
clone size: .
D gene: TRBD2
CDR3 DNA: TGTGCCACCCGTGCCGGGGGGGGTTGGAATGAGCAGTTCTTC
CDR3 protein: CATRAGGGWNEQFF

J gene: TRBJ2-3
V gene: TRBV6-2/TRBV6-3
clone size: .
D gene: .
CDR3 DNA: TGTGCCAGCAGTTCACCTAGCACAGATACGCAGTATTTT
CDR3 protein: CASSSPSTDTQYF

J gene: TRBJ2-2
V gene: TRBV6-6
clone size: .
D gene: TRBD1
CDR3 DNA: TGTGCCAGCAGGCAAAATGACAGGGTAACCGGGGAGCTGTTTTTT
CDR3 protein: CASRQNDRVTGELFF

J gene: TRBJ1-1
V gene: TRBV5-4
clone size: .
D gene: .
CDR3 DNA: TGTGCCAGCAGAAAAGAGGGGACTGAAGCTTTCTTT
CDR3 protein: CASRKEGTEAFF

J gene: TRBJ1-5
V gene: TRBV5-4
clone size: few
D gene: .
CDR3 DNA: TGTGCCAGCAGTTTGGCAGGGCTCAATCAGCCCCAGCATTTT
CDR3 protein: CASSLAGLNQPQHF

J gene: TRBJ2-5
V gene: TRBV7-8
clone size: .
D gene: TRBD2
CDR3 DNA: TGTGCCAGCAGCCAAAGGCGGGGGGCGATATCCAAGACCCAGTACTTC
CDR3 protein: CASSQRRGAISKTQYF

J gene: TRBJ2-1
V gene: TRBV7-8
clone size: .
D gene: .
CDR3 DNA: TGTGCCAGCAGCTTAGCCAGGCCCTTCTCCTACAATGAGCAGTTCTTC
CDR3 protein: CASSLARPFSYNEQFF

J gene: TRBJ1-1
V gene: TRBV10-3
clone size: .
D gene: TRBD1
CDR3 DNA: TGTGCCATCAGACGCGGCCTGACAGGGGGAAATTGGGACATGAACACTGAAGCTTTCTTT
CDR3 protein: CAIRRGLTGGNWDMNTEAFF

J gene: TRBJ1-5
V gene: TRBV5-1
clone size: .
D gene: .
CDR3 DNA: TGCGCCAGCAGCTTGGGGGTAGGAATTGGGTATCAGCCCCAGCATTTT
CDR3 protein: CASSLGVGIGYQPQHF

J gene: TRBJ2-7
V gene: TRBV6-5
clone size: once
D gene: TRBD2
CDR3 DNA: TGTGCCAGCAGCCCGGGAGGGGGAATCTACGAGCAGTACTTC
CDR3 protein: CASSPGGGIYEQYF

J gene: TRBJ1-5
V gene: TRBV12-3/TRBV12-4
clone size: .
D gene: .
CDR3 DNA: TGTGCCAGCAGCCAGGACGGTAATCAGCCCCAGCATTTT
CDR3 protein: CASSQDGNQPQHF

J gene: TRBJ2-4
V gene: TRBV6-5
clone size: .
D gene: TRBD1
CDR3 DNA: TGTGCCAGCAGTCAGGACAGGCTGGCCAAAAACATTCAGTACTTC
CDR3 protein: CASSQDRLAKNIQYF

J gene: TRBJ1-3
V gene: TRBV5-1
clone size: many
D gene: .
CDR3 DNA: TGCGCCAGCAGCTCTGGGAACTCTGGAAACACCATATATTTT
CDR3 protein: CASSSGNSGNTIYF

J gene: TRBJ2-1
V gene: TRBV7-6
clone size: .
D gene: .
CDR3 DNA: TGTGCCAGCAGCTTAGGGCGGGCAGGGACCGTGGCTGAGCAGTTCTTC
CDR3 protein: CASSLGRAGTVAEQFF

J gene: TRBJ1-1
V gene: TRBV4-1
clone size: .
D gene: .
CDR3 DNA: TGCGCCAGCAGCCAAGGGGGGGAAGCTTTCTTT
CDR3 protein: CASSQGGEAFF

J gene: TRBJ1-2
V gene: TRBV5-4
clone size: .
D gene: .
CDR3 DNA: TGTGCCAGCAGCTTGGTAGGCAGCGAAGCTAACTATGGCTACACCTTC
CDR3 protein: CASSLVGSEANYGYTF

J gene: TRBJ1-5
V gene: TRBV19
clone size: .
D gene: .
CDR3 DNA: TGTGCCAGTAGCTTACAAGGGAACAATCAGCCCCAGCATTTT
CDR3 protein: CASSLQGNNQPQHF

J gene: TRBJ1-5
V gene: TRBV27
clone size: few
D gene: TRBD1
CDR3 DNA: TGTGCCAGCAAACAAGACAGGGGAGGCAATCAGCCCCAGCATTTT
CDR3 protein: CASKQDRGGNQPQHF

J gene: TRBJ2-7
V gene: TRBV7-2
clone size: once
D gene: .
CDR3 DNA: TGTGCCAGCAGCCCGCGGGACAGAGATATAAGCGAGCAGTACTTC
CDR3 protein: CASSPRDRDISEQYF